Below are 29 T cell receptor beta chains sequenced from a single sample in a study of OX40 agonist ivuxolimab in advanced cancers. Library construction relied on the immunoSEQ multiplex PCR assay. The table comes from immuneACCESS by way of TCRdb, which keeps in-frame sequences with V and J called. Part of the clones is missing from these tables; in studies checked, under half for an unresolved V gene and the rest for unknown reasons. This sample comprises about 53,000 clones, roughly nine tenths of them detected only once. The ten top clones hold about 11% of the sample. Specimen: CD4+ or CD8+ T cells sorted from blood, collected in a trial of the OX40 agonist ivuxolimab. The source of these receptors is an adult with an advanced solid tumor such as melanoma, head and neck, liver or kidney cancer.

This clone was observed a few times. The chain carries TRBV7-3 and TRBJ2-1; 7 nucleotides align to TRBD2. J was trimmed by 3 bases and V by 5 bases; bases with no gene match: 7. Germline CDR1 and CDR2: SGHTA and FQGTGA. The CDR3 length is 15 residues. CDR3 in DNA: TGTGCCAGCAGCGTCGGACTAGGCCGCTACAATGAGCAGTTCTTC. Residues: CASSVGLGRYNEQFF.

The chain is built from TRBV2 and TRBJ1-5, with D unclear. Trimming left V 7 bases short and J 3 bases short, with 10 bases between. This CDR3 has 13 amino acids. CDR1 and CDR2 from the germline V gene are SNHLY and FYNNEI. The CDR3 DNA reads as TGTGCCAGCACTGGGCAGAACAATCAGCCCCAGCATTTT. Protein product: CASTGQNNQPQHF. The full variable domain, rest sourced from reference TRBV2 and TRBJ1-5, is EPEVTQTPSHQVTQMGQEVILRCVPISNHLYFYWYRQILGQKVEFLVSFYNNEISEKSEIFDDQFSVERPDGSNFTLKIRSTKLEDSAMYFCASTGQNNQPQHFGDGTRLSIL.

The V gene is TRBV30, the J gene TRBJ1-3, with no clear D. The CDR3 length is 14 residues. Germline-derived CDR1 and CDR2 are GTSNPN and SVGIG (reference sequence). Trimming removed 4 bases at V and 0 bases at J, with 10 bases between. CDR3 region: CAWNPGSSGNTIYF. Written as DNA, the CDR3 is TGTGCCTGGAACCCGGGGAGCTCTGGAAACACCATATATTTT.

The chain recombines TRBV28 with TRBJ2-7; the D gene could be TRBD1 or TRBD2 (6 bases each). CDR1 is MDHEN, CDR2 SYDVKM, per germline. The V gene lost 7 bases and the J gene lost 3 bases, with 19 bases spanning the gap. This CDR3 contains 15 residues. CDR3 nucleotide sequence: TGTGCCAGCACAGGACCGGGGGCCGGGGGCTACGAGCAGTACTTC. Its protein product is CASTGPGAGGYEQYF.

The chain uses TRBV5-6 and TRBJ1-3; possible D gene TRBD1, 6 bases. CDR1 is SGHDT, CDR2 YYEEEE, per germline. Trimming shortened V by 2 bases and J by 2 bases, and 14 bases separated the two germline ends. This CDR3 region has 16 residues. The CDR3 is CASSFKGQFAGNTIYF. The CDR3 nucleotides are TGTGCCAGCAGCTTTAAGGGACAATTTGCTGGAAACACCATATATTTT. Full variable domain (outside the CDR3, taken from reference TRBV5-6 and TRBJ1-3): DAGVTQSPTHLIKTRGQQVTLRCSPKSGHDTVSWYQQALGQGPQFIFQYYEEEERQRGNFPDRFSGHQFPNYSSELNVNALLLGDSALYLCASSFKGQFAGNTIYFGEGSWLTVV.

The chain uses TRBV5-6 and TRBJ2-7; TRBD1 might be the D (6 bases). The V end was cut by 2 bases, the J end by 3 bases, with 12 bases between. Germline V gives CDR1 SGHDT, CDR2 YYEEEE. The CDR3 is 14 residues long. In nucleotides, the CDR3 is TGTGCCAGCAGCTTAGGGACACAGAGCTACGAGCAGTACTTC. Protein sequence: CASSLGTQSYEQYF.

This sequence joins TRBV2 and TRBJ2-7, with no clear D. V lost 5 bases and J lost 7, with 9 bases in between. The CDR3 is 11 residues long. The germline V gene has CDR1 SNHLY and CDR2 FYNNEI. CDR3 DNA sequence: TGTGCCAGCAGTCCCACGGCGGAGCAGTACTTC. Its translation is CASSPTAEQYF. Full variable domain (missing parts from reference TRBV2 and TRBJ2-7): EPEVTQTPSHQVTQMGQEVILRCVPISNHLYFYWYRQILGQKVEFLVSFYNNEISEKSEIFDDQFSVERPDGSNFTLKIRSTKLEDSAMYFCASSPTAEQYFGPGTRLTVT.

This clone was seen once. The rearrangement uses TRBV4-1 and TRBJ1-3, with D uncertain. V lost 0 bases and J 4 bases, leaving 4 bases between the germline ends. This CDR3 region has 13 residues. CDR1 is MGHRA, CDR2 YSYEKL, per germline. The CDR3 DNA sequence: TGCGCCAGCAGCCAAGATAAAGGAAACACCATATATTTT. Protein product: CASSQDKGNTIYF.

The V gene is TRBV11-2, the J gene TRBJ2-1; no clear D gene. With 4 bases removed from V and 6 bases from J, the gap between germline ends came to 13 bases. In germline, CDR1 is SGHAT, CDR2 FQNNGV. The CDR3 covers 14 residues. CDR3 in amino acids: CASSYGRLLNEQFF. The CDR3 DNA follows: TGTGCCAGCAGCTACGGGCGTCTCCTCAATGAGCAGTTCTTC.

The table lists this clone with a count of one. This rearrangement joins TRBV27 to TRBJ2-7; D gene unclear. V dropped 3 bases and J dropped 1 base, with 10 bases sitting between them. Germline lookup yields CDR1 MNHEY and CDR2 SMNVEV (reference sequence). CDR3 length: 14 amino acids. CDR3 sequence (DNA): TGTGCCAGCAGTTTCAAGGGAAATTCCTACGAGCAGTACTTC. This translates into CASSFKGNSYEQYF.

The V call is TRBV14, the J call TRBJ1-3; tentative D call: TRBD1 (6 bases). The CDR3 extends over 15 amino acids. Germline V gene sequence: CDR1 SGHDN, CDR2 FVKESK. V was trimmed by 5 bases and J by 0 bases, leaving 11 bases between them. In DNA form, the CDR3 reads TGTGCCAGCAGCGCCGGGACACGCTCTGGAAACACCATATATTTT. Translating gives CASSAGTRSGNTIYF.

The chain joins TRBV18 to TRBJ2-7, with 11 bases aligning to TRBD2. V gave up 3 bases and J gave up 3 bases; unmatched junction bases: 1. The CDR3 extends over 14 amino acids. CDR1 is KGHSH, CDR2 LQKENI, per germline. The CDR3 here is CASSPGLAGYEQYF. CDR3 DNA sequence: TGTGCCAGCTCACCTGGACTAGCGGGCTACGAGCAGTACTTC.

This chain connects TRBV6-1 to TRBJ2-1; tentatively, D is TRBD2 (7 bases). Per germline, CDR1 MNHNS and CDR2 SASEGT. The CDR3 extends over 17 amino acids. Trimming cost V 2 bases and J 2 bases, with 16 bases left between them. CDR3 coding DNA: TGTGCCAGCAGTGAAAGTGGTGCGGGGGCCCCCTACAATGAGCAGTTCTTC. Translated: CASSESGAGAPYNEQFF.

The rearrangement joins TRBV7-2 to TRBJ2-3; 10 bases map to TRBD1. The length of the CDR3 is 15 residues. Trimming cost V 6 bases and J 4 bases; bases outside gene matches: 7. Germline values: CDR1 SGHTA, CDR2 FQGNSA. As DNA, the CDR3 is TGTGCCAGCAGTAGGGGGGACAGGGGCCCAGATACGCAGTATTTT. Translation gives CASSRGDRGPDTQYF.

This clone was counted a few times. This chain joins TRBV10-3 and TRBJ1-5; 7 bases line up with TRBD1. The length of the CDR3 is 13 residues. Germline V CDR1 and CDR2: ENHRY, SYGVKD. The trim removed 3 bases at V and 5 bases at J, leaving 1 base unmatched. The CDR3 DNA follows: TGTGCCATCAGTGACACAGGGGATCAGCCCCAGCATTTT. This gives the protein CAISDTGDQPQHF.

This clone appeared a single time. V and J are TRBV30 and TRBJ2-7, with 7 positions matching TRBD2. The CDR3 loop spans 13 amino acids. With 4 bases clipped from V and 0 bases from J, the junction kept 3 bases outside the gene matches. Per germline, CDR1 GTSNPN and CDR2 SVGIG (reference sequence). CDR3 protein: CAWTGRPSYEQYF. CDR3 coding DNA: TGTGCCTGGACCGGGAGGCCCTCCTACGAGCAGTACTTC.

This sequence joins TRBV15 and TRBJ2-3; 10 positions agree with TRBD1. This CDR3 is built from 17 residues. From germline, CDR1 is LNHNV and CDR2 YYDKDF (reference sequence). The V segment lost 3 bases and the J segment 2 bases; nucleotides outside the gene matches: 8. The CDR3 spells CATSRKRGQGSTDTQYF. The DNA of the CDR3 is TGTGCCACCAGCAGGAAACGGGGACAGGGGTCCACAGATACGCAGTATTTT.

The J gene is TRBJ2-7, the V gene TRBV10-3; the D gene is possibly TRBD1 (6 bases). Looked up from germline, CDR1 is ENHRY and CDR2 is SYGVKD. The germline V and J ends were trimmed by 6 bases and 3 bases, with 6 bases remaining between them. The CDR3 runs to 11 residues. CDR3 sequence (DNA): TGTGCCATCAGGGACAGCTACGAGCAGTACTTC. This sequence encodes CAIRDSYEQYF.

The V gene is TRBV11-1, the J gene TRBJ2-5; 13 bases are a match to TRBD2. This CDR3 spans 16 amino acids. The V gene's germline CDR1 is SGHAT and CDR2 FQDESV (reference sequence). The V and J ends lost 5 bases and 10 bases, in that order; junction bases with no gene match: 13. Here the CDR3 reads CASSPGTSGAWKDQYF. As DNA, the CDR3 is TGTGCCAGCAGCCCTGGGACTAGCGGGGCCTGGAAGGACCAGTACTTC.

This chain joins TRBV9 and TRBJ2-5; 9 nucleotides agree with TRBD1. Germline-derived CDR1 and CDR2 are SGDLS and YYNGEE. This CDR3 spans 15 amino acids. The V and J ends lost 4 bases and 5 bases, in that order; junction bases with no gene match: 9. The CDR3 DNA follows: TGTGCCAGCAGCACTCGGACAGGGGAGTGGGAGACCCAGTACTTC. Translation: CASSTRTGEWETQYF.

The chain joins TRBV19 to TRBJ2-5, with D perhaps matching TRBD2 (6 bases). Trimming shortened V by 3 bases and J by 5 bases, and 10 bases separated the two germline ends. Germline loops: CDR1 LNHDA, CDR2 SQIVND (reference sequence). The CDR3 sequence is 13 residues long. As DNA, the CDR3 is TGTGCCAGTAGTATGGGGCGGGGTGAGACCCAGTACTTC. This encodes CASSMGRGETQYF.

The chain uses TRBV5-1 and TRBJ2-2; TRBD1 aligns across 7 bases. The germline V gene has CDR1 SGHRS and CDR2 YFSETQ. Trimming cost V 4 bases and J 6 bases; bases outside gene matches: 12. The CDR3 consists of 16 residues. The CDR3 DNA follows: TGCGCCAGCAGCCAACGAGGTTTGGGACAGTCCGGGGAGCTGTTTTTT. Translating it yields CASSQRGLGQSGELFF. The full variable domain, rest sourced from reference TRBV5-1 and TRBJ2-2, is KAGVTQTPRYLIKTRGQQVTLSCSPISGHRSVSWYQQTPGQGLQFLFEYFSETQRNKGNFPGRFSGRQFSNSRSEMNVSTLELGDSALYLCASSQRGLGQSGELFFGEGSRLTVL.

The genes are TRBV6-5 and TRBJ1-2, with a possible D match to TRBD1 (6 bases). The germline V gene encodes CDR1 MNHEY and CDR2 SVGAGI. The CDR3 loop spans 14 amino acids. V was shortened by 6 bases and J by 2 bases, with 13 bases between the two germline ends. The CDR3 sequence is CASSLDGQNYGYTF. The CDR3 nucleotides are TGTGCCAGCAGCTTAGACGGACAGAACTATGGCTACACCTTC.

This rearrangement joins TRBV10-2 to TRBJ1-5; 9 bases are a match to TRBD1. Germline values: CDR1 WSHSY, CDR2 SAAADI. The junction had 6 bases not matched to a gene; V was cut back by 7 bases and J by 5 bases. The CDR3 runs to 14 residues. The CDR3 region has the DNA TGCGCCAGCACCTCAGACAGGGGGTATCAGCCCCAGCATTTT. Amino acids: CASTSDRGYQPQHF.

The chain uses TRBV5-6 and TRBJ1-2; D might be TRBD1 (6 bases). This CDR3 has 16 residues. Germline loops: CDR1 SGHDT, CDR2 YYEEEE. Trimming took off 4 bases at V and 5 bases at J, with 21 bases between the two ends. CDR3 residues: CASSDIGGALMYGYTF. In nucleotides, the CDR3 is TGTGCCAGCAGCGACATTGGGGGGGCGCTTATGTATGGCTACACCTTC.

The V call is TRBV6-1, the J call TRBJ1-2, with 9 bases aligning to TRBD1. Looked up from germline, CDR1 is MNHNS and CDR2 is SASEGT. V gave up 9 bases and J gave up 4 bases; unmatched junction bases: 9. This CDR3 contains 14 residues. The CDR3: CASLRDRDSYGYTF. CDR3 DNA sequence: TGTGCCAGTCTAAGGGACAGGGACAGCTATGGCTACACCTTC.

This clone was detected only once. The chain combines TRBV7-2 with TRBJ2-1; 7 bases align to TRBD1. Trimming removed 3 bases from V and 6 bases from J; junction bases left unmatched: 2. Looked up from germline, CDR1 is SGHTA and CDR2 is FQGNSA. This CDR3 has 13 residues. This chain's CDR3 is CASSFDRANEQFF. Here the CDR3 DNA reads TGTGCCAGCAGCTTCGACAGGGCCAATGAGCAGTTCTTC.

The V call is TRBV6-1, the J call TRBJ1-6; D unclear. Trimming stripped 7 bases from V and 0 bases from J, with 10 bases between. The CDR3 extends over 15 amino acids. Germline V gene sequence: CDR1 MNHNS, CDR2 SASEGT. CDR3 residues: CASTTTSSYNSPLHF. DNA for the CDR3: TGTGCCAGCACCACTACTAGCTCCTATAATTCACCCCTCCACTTT.

The CDR3 spells CASSLRVGAGDYGYTF. CDR3 DNA sequence: TGTGCCAGCAGTTTAAGGGTAGGCGCTGGAGACTATGGCTACACCTTC. The chain has TRBV27 and TRBJ1-2, with D uncertain. Germline values: CDR1 MNHEY, CDR2 SMNVEV (reference sequence). The CDR3 loop spans 16 amino acids. Trimming left V 2 bases short and J 3 bases short, with 16 bases between.